This T cell receptor (beta chain) is drawn from a study of human T cells and chemical hapten exposure. Study overall: The sensitizing agent was 2% DPC, placed on roughly 2 cm by roughly 2 cm of upper inner arm skin. Study-wide findings and caveats: The donor cohort had alopecia, so its immune response may not match that of healthy people.

Worth noting for this clonotype: Its antigen is not known.

Time point noted: patch test 2, 6 weeks after DPC sensitization. Treatment defined: therapeutic diphenylcyclopropenone sensitization with weekly scalp DPC. TCRdb re-called the RACE reads with MiXCR, one entry per CDR3 protein. The sample has about 100,000 distinct CDR3 sequences; 11% are singletons. The germline V gene has CDR1 MNHNY and CDR2 SVGAGI (reference sequence). This CDR3 contains 13 residues. Deletions cut 3 bases from V and 7 bases from J, with 10 bases between. This sequence joins TRBV6-6 and TRBJ2-1; D gene ambiguous. This TCR was sampled from a woman in her thirties or forties with alopecia areata. Some clones in this sample may be carry-over from other donors' samples. Sequenced material: whole blood, taken in connection with sensitization to the hapten diphenylcyclopropenone (DPC). CDR3 DNA sequence: TGTGCCAGCAGTTATTCTCGGGCTAATGAGCAGTTCTTC. Encoded protein: CASSYSRANEQFF.